Here is one TCR beta chain with its context. Seattle cases were enrolled at active infection and followed longitudinally. The data were obtained in a study of blood T cell repertoires in COVID-19. About the research overall: Samples came from the United States, Italy and Spain, spanning acute and convalescent COVID-19.

Methods used by the authors: How many nucleated cells were present was estimated from reference gene primer amplification. Only in-frame clones appear in the TCRdb table, and some are missing; sequencing was by immunoSEQ multiplex PCR. V and J calls and clone size are as listed in that table; D and trimming were resolved from the DNA. The sample lists some 230,000 clones, around 83% occurring once. The origin of this receptor is a woman in her fifties or sixties with COVID-19, enrolled during active disease. The specimen was peripheral blood.

This chain's CDR3 is CASSLYGQGGRNQPQHF. DNA for the CDR3: TGTGCCAGCAGCTTATACGGGCAGGGTGGTCGGAATCAGCCCCAGCATTTT. The rearrangement links TRBV7-2 to TRBJ1-5, with D perhaps matching TRBD1 (5 bases). Germline values: CDR1 SGHTA, CDR2 FQGNSA. V shed 2 bases and J shed 4 bases, with 18 bases lying between them. CDR3 length: 17 residues.